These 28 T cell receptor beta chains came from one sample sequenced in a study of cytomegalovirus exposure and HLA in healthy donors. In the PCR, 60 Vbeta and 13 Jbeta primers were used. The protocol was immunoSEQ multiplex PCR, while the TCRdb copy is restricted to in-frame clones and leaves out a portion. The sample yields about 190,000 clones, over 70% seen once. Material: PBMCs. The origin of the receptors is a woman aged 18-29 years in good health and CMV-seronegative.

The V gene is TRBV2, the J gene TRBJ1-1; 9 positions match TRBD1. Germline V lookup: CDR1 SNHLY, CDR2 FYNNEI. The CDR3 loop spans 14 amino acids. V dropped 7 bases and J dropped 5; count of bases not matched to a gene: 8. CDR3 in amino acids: CASTKGQGRTEAFF. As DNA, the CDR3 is TGTGCCAGCACAAAGGGACAGGGCAGGACTGAAGCTTTCTTT.

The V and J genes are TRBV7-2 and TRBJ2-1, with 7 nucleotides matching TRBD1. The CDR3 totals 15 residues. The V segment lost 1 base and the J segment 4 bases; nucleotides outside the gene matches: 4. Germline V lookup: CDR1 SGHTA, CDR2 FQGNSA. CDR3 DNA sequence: TGTGCCAGCAGCTTAGACGGACAGGAATACAATGAGCAGTTCTTC. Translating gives CASSLDGQEYNEQFF.

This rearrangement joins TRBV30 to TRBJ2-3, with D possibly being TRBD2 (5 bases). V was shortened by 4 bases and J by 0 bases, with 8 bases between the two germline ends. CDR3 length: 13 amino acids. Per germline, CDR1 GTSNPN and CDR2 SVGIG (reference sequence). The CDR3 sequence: CAWTPGSTDTQYF. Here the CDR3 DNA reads TGTGCCTGGACCCCGGGGAGCACAGATACGCAGTATTTT.

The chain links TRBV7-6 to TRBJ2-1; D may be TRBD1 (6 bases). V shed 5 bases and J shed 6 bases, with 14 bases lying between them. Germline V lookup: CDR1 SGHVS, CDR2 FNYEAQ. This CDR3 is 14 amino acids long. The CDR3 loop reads CASSPPARGNEQFF. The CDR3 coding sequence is TGTGCCAGCAGCCCCCCCGCCAGGGGCAATGAGCAGTTCTTC. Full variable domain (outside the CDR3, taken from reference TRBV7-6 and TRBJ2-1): GAGVSQSPRYKVTKRGQDVALRCDPISGHVSLYWYRQALGQGPEFLTYFNYEAQQDKSGLPNDRFSAERPEGSISTLTIQRTEQRDSAMYRCASSPPARGNEQFFGPGTRLTVL.

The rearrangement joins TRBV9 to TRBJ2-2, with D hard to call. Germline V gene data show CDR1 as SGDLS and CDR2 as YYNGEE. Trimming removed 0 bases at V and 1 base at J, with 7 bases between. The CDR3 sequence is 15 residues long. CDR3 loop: CASSVARGNTGELFF. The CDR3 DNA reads TGTGCCAGCAGCGTAGCTCGAGGGAACACCGGGGAGCTGTTTTTT.

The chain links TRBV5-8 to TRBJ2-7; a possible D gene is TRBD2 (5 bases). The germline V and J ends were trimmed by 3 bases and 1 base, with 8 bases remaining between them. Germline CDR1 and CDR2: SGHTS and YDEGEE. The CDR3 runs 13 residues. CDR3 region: CASSSRGSYEQYF. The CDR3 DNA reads TGTGCCAGCAGCTCACGGGGATCCTACGAGCAGTACTTC.

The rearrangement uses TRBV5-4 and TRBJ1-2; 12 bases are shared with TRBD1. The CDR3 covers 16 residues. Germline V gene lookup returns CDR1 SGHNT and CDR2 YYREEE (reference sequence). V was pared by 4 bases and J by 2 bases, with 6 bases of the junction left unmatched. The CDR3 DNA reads TGTGCCAGCAGCCCCCCGGGACAGGGGGCAAACTATGGCTACACCTTC. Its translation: CASSPPGQGANYGYTF.

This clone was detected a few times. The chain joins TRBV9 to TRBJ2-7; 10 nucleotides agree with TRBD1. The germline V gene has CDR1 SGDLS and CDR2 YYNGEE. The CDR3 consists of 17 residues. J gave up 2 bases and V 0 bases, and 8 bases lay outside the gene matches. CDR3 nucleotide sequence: TGTGCCAGCAGCGTAGCTACAGGGGGACAGGGGACCTACGAGCAGTACTTC. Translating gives CASSVATGGQGTYEQYF.

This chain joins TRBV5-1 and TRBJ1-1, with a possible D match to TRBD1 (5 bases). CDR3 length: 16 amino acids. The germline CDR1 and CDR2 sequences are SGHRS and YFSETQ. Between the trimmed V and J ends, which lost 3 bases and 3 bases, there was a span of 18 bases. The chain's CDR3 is CASSWPAGKGDTEAFF. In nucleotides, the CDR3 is TGCGCCAGCAGCTGGCCGGCAGGAAAAGGGGACACTGAAGCTTTCTTT.

The CDR3 DNA reads TGTGCCAGCACGGGTAATGAGCAGTTCTTC. Translated: CASTGNEQFF. V usage is TRBV5-5 and J usage is TRBJ2-1, with unresolved D. Germline CDR1 is SGHKS and CDR2 is YYEKEE (reference sequence). This CDR3 has 10 residues. Trimming removed 6 bases from V and 7 bases from J, with 5 bases in between.

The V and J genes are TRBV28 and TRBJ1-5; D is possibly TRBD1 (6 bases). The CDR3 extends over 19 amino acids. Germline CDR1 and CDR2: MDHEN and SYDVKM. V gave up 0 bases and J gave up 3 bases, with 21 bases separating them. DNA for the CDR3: TGTGCCAGCAGTTTATGGGGCCGCATCGGGGGGCAACACAATCAGCCCCAGCATTTT. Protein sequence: CASSLWGRIGGQHNQPQHF.

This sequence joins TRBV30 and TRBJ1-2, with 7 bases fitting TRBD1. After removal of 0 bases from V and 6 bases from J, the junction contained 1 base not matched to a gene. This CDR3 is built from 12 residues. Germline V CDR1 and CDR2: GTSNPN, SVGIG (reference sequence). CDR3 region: CAWSVQGNGYTF. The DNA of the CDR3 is TGTGCCTGGAGTGTACAGGGGAATGGCTACACCTTC.

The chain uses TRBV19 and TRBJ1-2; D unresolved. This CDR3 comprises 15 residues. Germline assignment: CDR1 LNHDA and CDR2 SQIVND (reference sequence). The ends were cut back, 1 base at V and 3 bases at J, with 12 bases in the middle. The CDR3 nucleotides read TGTGCCAGTAGTATAGCGGGGAGCGGTGACTATGGCTACACCTTC. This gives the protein CASSIAGSGDYGYTF.

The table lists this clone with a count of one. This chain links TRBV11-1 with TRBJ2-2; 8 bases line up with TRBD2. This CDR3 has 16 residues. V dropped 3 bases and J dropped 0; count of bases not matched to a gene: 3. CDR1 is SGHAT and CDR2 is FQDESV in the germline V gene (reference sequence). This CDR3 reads CASSFGAGANTGELFF. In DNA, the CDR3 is TGTGCCAGCAGCTTTGGAGCGGGGGCGAACACCGGGGAGCTGTTTTTT.

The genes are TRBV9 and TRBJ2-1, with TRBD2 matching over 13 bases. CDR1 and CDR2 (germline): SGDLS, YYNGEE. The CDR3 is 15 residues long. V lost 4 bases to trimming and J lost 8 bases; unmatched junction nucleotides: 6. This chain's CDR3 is CASSSGLAGYDEQFF. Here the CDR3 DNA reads TGTGCCAGCAGCTCGGGACTAGCGGGGTACGATGAGCAGTTCTTC.

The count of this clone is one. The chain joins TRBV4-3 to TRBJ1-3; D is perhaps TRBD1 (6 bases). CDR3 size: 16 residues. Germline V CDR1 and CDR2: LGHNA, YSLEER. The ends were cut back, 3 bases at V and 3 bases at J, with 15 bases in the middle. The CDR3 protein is CASSQARGGIGNTIYF. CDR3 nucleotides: TGCGCCAGCAGCCAGGCCAGGGGCGGAATTGGAAACACCATATATTTT.

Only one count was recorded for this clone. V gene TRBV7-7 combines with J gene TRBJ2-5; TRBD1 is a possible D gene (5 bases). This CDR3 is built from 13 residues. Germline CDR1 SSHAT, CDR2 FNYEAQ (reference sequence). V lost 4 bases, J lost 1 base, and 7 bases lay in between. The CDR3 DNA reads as TGTGCCAGCAGCTCAGGGTCCCAAGAGACCCAGTACTTC. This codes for CASSSGSQETQYF.

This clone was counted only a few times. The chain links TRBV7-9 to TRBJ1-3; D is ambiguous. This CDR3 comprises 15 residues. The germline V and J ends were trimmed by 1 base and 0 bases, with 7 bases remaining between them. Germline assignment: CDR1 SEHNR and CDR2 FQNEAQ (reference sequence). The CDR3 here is CASSLDSISGNTIYF. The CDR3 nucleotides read TGTGCCAGCAGCTTAGACAGTATCTCTGGAAACACCATATATTTT.

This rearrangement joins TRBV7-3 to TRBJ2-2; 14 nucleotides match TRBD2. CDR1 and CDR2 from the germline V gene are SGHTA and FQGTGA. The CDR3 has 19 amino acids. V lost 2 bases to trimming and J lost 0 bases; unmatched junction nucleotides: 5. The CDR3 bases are TGTGCCAGCAGCTTATCTGGACTAGCGGGAGGTCCGAACACCGGGGAGCTGTTTTTT. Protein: CASSLSGLAGGPNTGELFF.

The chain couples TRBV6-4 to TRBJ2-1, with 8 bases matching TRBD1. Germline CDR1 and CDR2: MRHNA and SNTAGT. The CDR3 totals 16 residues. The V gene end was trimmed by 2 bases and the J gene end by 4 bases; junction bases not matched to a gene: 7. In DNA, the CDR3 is TGTGCCAGCAGTGACGGGTACAGGGGGATGTACAATGAGCAGTTCTTC. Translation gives CASSDGYRGMYNEQFF.

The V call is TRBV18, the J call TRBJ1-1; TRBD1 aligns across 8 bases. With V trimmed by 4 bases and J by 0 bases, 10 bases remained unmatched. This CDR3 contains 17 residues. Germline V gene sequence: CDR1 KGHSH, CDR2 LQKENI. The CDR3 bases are TGTGCCAGCTCACGTGCGATTACAGGGGGAATGAACACTGAAGCTTTCTTT. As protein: CASSRAITGGMNTEAFF.

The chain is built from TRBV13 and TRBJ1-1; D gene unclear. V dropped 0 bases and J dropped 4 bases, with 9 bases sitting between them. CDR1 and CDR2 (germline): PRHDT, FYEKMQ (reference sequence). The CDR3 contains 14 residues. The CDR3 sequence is CASSLGLGSTEAFF. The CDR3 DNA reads TGTGCCAGCAGCTTAGGCCTTGGGAGCACTGAAGCTTTCTTT.

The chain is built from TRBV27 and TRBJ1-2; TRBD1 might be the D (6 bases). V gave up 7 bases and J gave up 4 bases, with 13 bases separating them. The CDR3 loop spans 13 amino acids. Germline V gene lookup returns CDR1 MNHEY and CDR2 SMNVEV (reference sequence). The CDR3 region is CASTHRVGYGYTF. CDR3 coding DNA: TGTGCCAGCACACACAGGGTTGGCTATGGCTACACCTTC.

The CDR3 nucleotides are TGTGCCAGCAGCATTCAGGGGGCAAACTATGGCTACACCTTC. Protein: CASSIQGANYGYTF. The J gene is TRBJ1-2, the V gene TRBV9; TRBD1 aligns across 8 bases. This CDR3 spans 14 amino acids. With V trimmed by 4 bases and J by 2 bases, 4 bases remained unmatched. CDR1 and CDR2 (germline): SGDLS, YYNGEE.

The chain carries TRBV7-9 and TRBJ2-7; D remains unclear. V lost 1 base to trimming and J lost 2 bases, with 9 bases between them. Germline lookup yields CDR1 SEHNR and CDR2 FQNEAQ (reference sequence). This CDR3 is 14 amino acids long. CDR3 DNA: TGTGCCAGCAGCTTAGTGAGACACCCCTACGAGCAGTACTTC. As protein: CASSLVRHPYEQYF. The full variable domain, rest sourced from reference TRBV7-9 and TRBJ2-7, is DTGVSQNPRHKITKRGQNVTFRCDPISEHNRLYWYRQTLGQGPEFLTYFQNEAQLEKSRLLSDRFSAERPKGSFSTLEIQRTEQGDSAMYLCASSLVRHPYEQYFGPGTRLTVT.

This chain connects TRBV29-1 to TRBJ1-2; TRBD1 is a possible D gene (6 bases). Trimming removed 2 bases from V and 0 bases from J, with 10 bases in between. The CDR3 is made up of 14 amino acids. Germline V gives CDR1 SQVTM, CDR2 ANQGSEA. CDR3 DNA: TGCAGCGTTGAAAGGGACATAGCTAACTATGGCTACACCTTC. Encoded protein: CSVERDIANYGYTF.

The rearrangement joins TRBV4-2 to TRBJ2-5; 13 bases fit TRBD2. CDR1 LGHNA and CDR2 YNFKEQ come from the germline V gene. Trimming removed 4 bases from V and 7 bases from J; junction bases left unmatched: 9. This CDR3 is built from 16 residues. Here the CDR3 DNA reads TGTGCCAGCAGCCCTGGACTAGCGGGAGCCCCGCGGACCCAGTACTTC. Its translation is CASSPGLAGAPRTQYF.

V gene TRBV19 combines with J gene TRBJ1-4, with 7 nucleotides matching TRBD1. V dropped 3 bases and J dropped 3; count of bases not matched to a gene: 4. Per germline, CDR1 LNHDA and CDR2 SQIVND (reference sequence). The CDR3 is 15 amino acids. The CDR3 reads CASSIPGGPNEKLFF. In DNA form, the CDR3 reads TGTGCCAGTAGTATTCCAGGGGGACCTAATGAAAAACTGTTTTTT.